This entry lists 29 T cell receptor beta chains sequenced from one sample in a study of blood T cell repertoires in COVID-19. Produced via immunoSEQ multiplex PCR; TCRdb's table is partial and in-frame only. The sample carries about 97,000 clones, 87% recorded once. Material: peripheral blood. These TCRs come from a human donor in a cohort sampled during active COVID-19.

V usage is TRBV24-1 and J usage is TRBJ2-7, with D possibly TRBD2 on 6 matching bases. Germline loops: CDR1 KGHDR, CDR2 SFDVKD. Trimming took 7 bases from V and 5 from J, leaving 14 bases between them. The CDR3 loop spans 13 amino acids. This chain's CDR3 is CATSLSGEDEQYF. CDR3 bases: TGTGCCACCAGCCTTAGCGGCGAAGACGAGCAGTACTTC.

The chain recombines TRBV9 with TRBJ1-1; D not certain. V was pared by 4 bases and J by 3 bases, with 13 bases between. Germline loops: CDR1 SGDLS, CDR2 YYNGEE. CDR3 length: 14 amino acids. For the CDR3, the DNA is TGTGCCAGCAGCAACTACGAGACGGACACTGAAGCTTTCTTT. Residues: CASSNYETDTEAFF.

The chain links TRBV3-1 (or the pseudogene TRBV3-2) to TRBJ1-1; weak D call: TRBD1 (6 bases). The V end was cut by 3 bases, the J end by 1 base, with 12 bases between. Germline loops: CDR1 LGHDT, CDR2 YNNKEL (reference sequence). This CDR3 comprises 15 residues. The CDR3 protein is CASSHRQASNTEAFF. The CDR3 DNA reads as TGTGCCAGCAGCCATAGACAGGCTTCGAACACTGAAGCTTTCTTT.

The J gene is TRBJ1-5, the V gene TRBV9; tentatively, D is TRBD1 (5 bases). V shed 3 bases and J shed 8 bases, with 15 bases lying between them. The CDR3 runs to 14 residues. In germline, CDR1 is SGDLS, CDR2 YYNGEE. Written as DNA, the CDR3 is TGTGCCAGCAGCGCGGCGGGGGGGAGGGAGCCCCAGCATTTT. It specifies CASSAAGGREPQHF.

The CDR3 loop reads CASSLTGNDEQYF. CDR3 DNA sequence: TGTGCCAGCAGCTTGACAGGGAACGACGAGCAGTACTTC. The rearrangement joins TRBV7-9 to TRBJ2-7; 7 nucleotides line up with TRBD1. The V segment lost 3 bases and the J segment 5 bases; nucleotides outside the gene matches: 4. The CDR3 contains 13 residues. CDR1 is SEHNR, CDR2 FQNEAQ, per germline (reference sequence).

This clone was seen only a few times. V usage is TRBV6-5 and J usage is TRBJ1-6; 8 bases align to TRBD1. The CDR3 is made up of 15 amino acids. Germline-derived CDR1 and CDR2 are MNHEY and SVGAGI. J gave up 9 bases and V 6 bases, and 10 bases lay outside the gene matches. CDR3 residues: CASSPQEGTGSPLHF. The CDR3 coding sequence is TGTGCCAGCAGCCCCCAGGAAGGGACAGGTTCACCCCTCCACTTT.

The CDR3 is CASSYSTGSSYEQYF. In DNA form, the CDR3 reads TGTGCCAGCAGTTACTCGACGGGAAGCTCCTACGAGCAGTACTTC. V is TRBV6-6 and J is TRBJ2-7, with D perhaps TRBD2 (5 bases). The CDR3 has 15 amino acids. CDR1 and CDR2 from the germline V gene are MNHNY and SVGAGI (reference sequence). V dropped 0 bases and J dropped 0 bases, with 9 bases sitting between them.

This clone is a singleton in its sample. The rearrangement links TRBV19 to TRBJ1-4, with D hard to call. Germline lookup yields CDR1 LNHDA and CDR2 SQIVND (reference sequence). CDR3 length equals 13 residues. V was cut by 0 bases and J by 16 bases, with 15 bases left in between. The CDR3: CASSIDGRRERFF. The CDR3 coding sequence is TGTGCCAGTAGTATAGATGGGAGGAGGGAGCGGTTTTTT. The whole variable domain, remainder taken from reference TRBV19 and TRBJ1-4, is DGGITQSPKYLFRKEGQNVTLSCEQNLNHDAMYWYRQDPGQGLRLIYYSQIVNDFQKGDIAEGYSVSREKKESFPLTVTSAQKNPTAFYLCASSIDGRRERFFGSGTQLSVL.

J is TRBJ2-3 and V is TRBV7-3, with 7 bases matching TRBD1. The CDR3 totals 15 residues. The V and J ends lost 5 bases and 4 bases, in that order; junction bases with no gene match: 9. From germline, CDR1 is SGHTA and CDR2 FQGTGA. DNA of the CDR3: TGTGCCAGCAGCCCATCACAGGGGTCGGCAGATACGCAGTATTTT. This gives the protein CASSPSQGSADTQYF.

The table lists this clone with a few counts. The chain couples TRBV19 to TRBJ1-5; 10 bases line up with TRBD1. Germline assignment: CDR1 LNHDA and CDR2 SQIVND (reference sequence). The CDR3 totals 13 residues. The trim removed 6 bases at V and 5 bases at J, leaving 1 base unmatched. CDR3 nucleotides: TGTGCCAGTAGGGACAGGGGGGATCAGCCCCAGCATTTT. Encoded protein: CASRDRGDQPQHF.

V is TRBV7-2 and J is TRBJ2-7, with 7 nucleotides matching TRBD2. The CDR3 has 15 amino acids. The J segment lost 0 bases and the V segment lost 4 bases, leaving 6 bases of the junction unmatched. Germline CDR1 reads SGHTA; CDR2 reads FQGNSA. This chain's CDR3 is CASSSAGGSSYEQYF. DNA for the CDR3: TGTGCCAGCAGCTCGGCGGGCGGGAGCTCCTACGAGCAGTACTTC.

The CDR3 coding sequence is TGTGCCAGCAGCCAAGATGTAGCAGCCACAGATACGCAGTATTTT. Protein sequence: CASSQDVAATDTQYF. The rearrangement links TRBV4-2 to TRBJ2-3; D ambiguous. The CDR3 is 15 residues long. V lost 0 bases, J lost 2 bases, and 9 bases lay in between. In germline, CDR1 is LGHNA, CDR2 YNFKEQ.

The V gene is TRBV19, the J gene TRBJ2-1; 8 nucleotides align to TRBD1. V was pared by 5 bases and J by 6 bases, with 6 bases of the junction left unmatched. CDR1 is LNHDA, CDR2 SQIVND, per germline (reference sequence). The CDR3 totals 14 residues. The CDR3 sequence: CASSQDRDSNEQFF. CDR3 DNA sequence: TGTGCCAGTAGTCAGGACAGGGACTCCAATGAGCAGTTCTTC.

V usage is TRBV29-1 and J usage is TRBJ2-7; 10 positions agree with TRBD2. The germline V gene encodes CDR1 SQVTM and CDR2 ANQGSEA. V lost 4 bases to trimming and J lost 3 bases; unmatched junction nucleotides: 3. CDR3 size: 13 residues. CDR3 nucleotide sequence: TGCAGCGTTGTACTAGCGGGACTCTACGAGCAGTACTTC. This sequence encodes CSVVLAGLYEQYF.

The rearrangement links TRBV7-3 to TRBJ1-2; 9 bases are a match to TRBD1. Germline CDR1 and CDR2: SGHTA and FQGTGA. This CDR3 has 14 residues. V lost 2 bases, J lost 8 bases, and 6 bases stayed unmatched. CDR3 coding DNA: TGTGCCAGCAGCTTAGTGGGGACAGGGAGCGGCTACACCTTC. Translating it yields CASSLVGTGSGYTF.

V and J are TRBV29-1 and TRBJ1-4; D not certain. CDR1 and CDR2 (germline): SQVTM, ANQGSEA. This CDR3 is 11 amino acids long. V lost 0 bases and J lost 8, with 4 bases in between. This chain's CDR3 is CSVEEGEKLFF. As DNA, the CDR3 is TGCAGCGTTGAAGAGGGCGAAAAACTGTTTTTT.

This clone was observed a handful of times. V gene TRBV18 combines with J gene TRBJ2-5; D might be TRBD1 (6 bases). V lost 2 bases to trimming and J lost 5 bases, with 18 bases between them. This CDR3 is built from 16 residues. Germline V gene data show CDR1 as KGHSH and CDR2 as LQKENI. The CDR3 region has the DNA TGTGCCAGCTCACCAGCCCCGGGACACGGGATTGAGACCCAGTACTTC. Its protein is CASSPAPGHGIETQYF. Combining the CDR3 with reference TRBV18 and TRBJ2-5 gives the whole variable domain NAGVMQNPRHLVRRRGQEARLRCSPMKGHSHVYWYRQLPEEGLKFMVYLQKENIIDESGMPKERFSAEFPKEGPSILRIQQVVRGDSAAYFCASSPAPGHGIETQYFGPGTRLLVL.

The count of this clone is one. The chain uses TRBV3-1 (or the pseudogene TRBV3-2) and TRBJ2-1, with 12 bases aligning to TRBD2. V lost 4 bases and J lost 9; bases outside the gene matches: 10. CDR3 length: 16 residues. The germline V gene has CDR1 LGHDT and CDR2 YNNKEL (reference sequence). This chain's CDR3 is CASSPGLAGPIGEQFF. CDR3 nucleotides: TGTGCCAGCAGCCCTGGACTAGCGGGACCAATCGGTGAGCAGTTCTTC.

The J gene is TRBJ2-2, the V gene TRBV5-4, with TRBD2 as a possible D gene (5 bases). The CDR3 runs 16 residues. The germline V gene encodes CDR1 SGHNT and CDR2 YYREEE (reference sequence). V lost 4 bases to trimming and J lost 0 bases, with 13 bases between them. The CDR3 region is CASSLGAVANTGELFF. CDR3 DNA sequence: TGTGCCAGCAGCCTGGGAGCGGTGGCGAACACCGGGGAGCTGTTTTTT.

The CDR3 bases are TGTGCCAGCAGTTACGTTCGGGGAAGCAACGAGCAGTACTTC. Its protein is CASSYVRGSNEQYF. The genes are TRBV6-2 or TRBV6-3 and TRBJ2-7; D perhaps matches TRBD2 (5 bases). Between the trimmed V and J ends, which lost 2 bases and 5 bases, there was a span of 13 bases. This CDR3 has 14 amino acids. CDR1 is MNHEY, CDR2 SVGEGT, per germline.

The chain uses TRBV27 and TRBJ2-1; weak D call: TRBD2 (6 bases). The CDR3 is 14 amino acids. Per germline, CDR1 MNHEY and CDR2 SMNVEV (reference sequence). V shed 6 bases and J shed 1 base, with 10 bases lying between them. DNA of the CDR3: TGTGCCAGCAGGGTCGGGAGTTCCTACAATGAGCAGTTCTTC. This codes for CASRVGSSYNEQFF.

In DNA form, the CDR3 reads TGTGCCAGCAGTTCGCCGGGACATCAGGGGGGCTACGAGCAGTACTTC. Amino acid sequence: CASSSPGHQGGYEQYF. V is TRBV6-2 or TRBV6-3 and J is TRBJ2-7, with a possible D match to TRBD1 (7 bases). CDR1 and CDR2 (germline): MNHEY, SVGEGT. This CDR3 spans 16 amino acids. The ends were cut back, 4 bases at V and 3 bases at J, with 19 bases in the middle.

The chain combines TRBV30 with TRBJ1-6; 9 bases match TRBD1. The germline V gene has CDR1 GTSNPN and CDR2 SVGIG (reference sequence). With V trimmed by 4 bases and J by 4 bases, 8 bases remained unmatched. This CDR3 is built from 16 residues. The CDR3 region is CAWIDKGTGYNSPLHF. The CDR3 DNA reads as TGTGCCTGGATTGACAAGGGGACAGGGTATAATTCACCCCTCCACTTT.

J is TRBJ1-1 and V is TRBV21-1. TRBV21-1 is described as a pseudogene. This CDR3 contains 14 residues. CDR3 sequence: CASSKEWGEPEAFF. In nucleotides, the CDR3 is TGTGCCAGCAGCAAAGAATGGGGGGAACCTGAAGCTTTCTTT.

This clone was picked up one time. The J gene is TRBJ1-1, the V gene TRBV29-1; no clear D. The CDR3 sequence is 14 residues long. Trimming took off 3 bases at V and 3 bases at J, with 14 bases between the two ends. Germline values: CDR1 SQVTM, CDR2 ANQGSEA. CDR3 nucleotide sequence: TGCAGCGTTGAGAACGCCGGGAAGCACACTGAAGCTTTCTTT. Its translation is CSVENAGKHTEAFF.

The V call is TRBV3-1 (or the pseudogene TRBV3-2), the J call TRBJ2-2, with 7 bases identical to TRBD1. CDR1 is LGHDT, CDR2 YNNKEL, per germline (reference sequence). V dropped 3 bases and J dropped 4; count of bases not matched to a gene: 11. The CDR3 is 17 amino acids. The CDR3 DNA reads TGTGCCAGCAGCCAGATATACAGGGGCCGGCGCACCGGGGAGCTGTTTTTT. This gives the protein CASSQIYRGRRTGELFF.

V usage is TRBV27 and J usage is TRBJ2-5; TRBD2 matches at 8 bases. Per the germline V gene, CDR1 is MNHEY and CDR2 is SMNVEV (reference sequence). The CDR3 sequence is 17 residues long. The J segment lost 2 bases and the V segment lost 9 bases, leaving 17 bases of the junction unmatched. CDR3 residues: CASRGGRGHGRQETQYF. The CDR3 nucleotides read TGTGCCAGTCGGGGGGGCAGGGGCCATGGGAGGCAAGAGACCCAGTACTTC.

The chain joins TRBV5-1 to TRBJ2-5; the match to TRBD2 covers 13 bases. The CDR3 runs to 17 residues. Trimming took 3 bases from V and 5 from J; bases not matched to a gene: 10. Germline loops: CDR1 SGHRS, CDR2 YFSETQ. In DNA form, the CDR3 reads TGCGCCAGCAGCTCTGAACTAGCGGGAGGGCCGGGGGAGACCCAGTACTTC. As protein: CASSSELAGGPGETQYF.

The chain combines TRBV10-3 with TRBJ2-7, with TRBD1 matching 9 bases. In germline, CDR1 is ENHRY, CDR2 SYGVKD. V lost 9 bases and J lost 6; bases outside the gene matches: 9. The CDR3 covers 13 residues. CDR3 DNA sequence: TGTGCCATTGGACAGGGGACACCTAGCGAGCAGTACTTC. Protein sequence: CAIGQGTPSEQYF.